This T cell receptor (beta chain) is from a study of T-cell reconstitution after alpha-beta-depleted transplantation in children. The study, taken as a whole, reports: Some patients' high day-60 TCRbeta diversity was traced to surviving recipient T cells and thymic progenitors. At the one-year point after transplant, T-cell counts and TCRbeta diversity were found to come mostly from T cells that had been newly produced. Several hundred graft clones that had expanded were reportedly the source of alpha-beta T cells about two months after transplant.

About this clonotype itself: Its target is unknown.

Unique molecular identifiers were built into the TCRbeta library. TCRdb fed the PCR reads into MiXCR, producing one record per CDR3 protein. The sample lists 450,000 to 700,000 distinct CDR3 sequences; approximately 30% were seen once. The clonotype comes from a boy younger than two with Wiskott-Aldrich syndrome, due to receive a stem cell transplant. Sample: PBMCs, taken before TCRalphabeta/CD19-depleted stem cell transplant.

The CDR3 nucleotides read TGCAGTGGCCTAGCGCCTAGCACAGATACGCAGTATTTT. Protein sequence: CSGLAPSTDTQYF. V and J are TRBV20-1 and TRBJ2-3, with D maybe TRBD2 (6 bases). Germline V gives CDR1 DFQATT, CDR2 SNEGSKA (reference sequence). Trimming removed 7 bases from V and 0 bases from J, with 11 bases in between. The CDR3 is 13 residues long.